This T cell receptor (beta chain) was documented in a study of technical replicates of blood from a few donors. With 4 bases removed from V and 0 bases from J, the gap between germline ends came to 11 bases. The CDR3 is made up of 15 amino acids. Germline V lookup: CDR1 SNHLY, CDR2 FYNNEI. Sequenced by immunoSEQ multiplex PCR; TCRdb stores in-frame clones only, minus some. The repertoire has 95,000 to 100,000 clones, about 94% of them found once; the top ten carry 0.2% to 0.25%. The receptor was derived from a human donor in good health. This chain connects TRBV2 to TRBJ2-3, with D tentatively TRBD1 (5 bases). Sequencing was carried out using T cells isolated from PBMCs. This chain's CDR3 is CASSVDSSSTDTQYF. The CDR3 DNA sequence: TGTGCCAGCAGTGTCGACAGCTCCAGCACAGATACGCAGTATTTT.